This TCR beta chain originates from a study of identical twins. Findings of the study overall: While abundant cord blood beta clonotypes carried fewer insertions, memory repertoires showed no such pattern. The study found weaker excess twin sharing in beta out-of-frame sequences. Models underestimated out-of-frame TCR alpha sharing in monozygotic twins.

About this clonotype: The antigen is unknown.

Unique molecular identifiers were present on the cDNA, which also gained a universal primer site by template switching. TCRdb reprocessed the 5' RACE reads via MiXCR and lists one record per CDR3 protein. The repertoire holds 1.5 million to 2 million distinct CDR3 sequences, with around 33% as singletons. Germline V gene lookup returns CDR1 LNHDA and CDR2 SQIVND (reference sequence). There are 14 residues in the CDR3. V lost 7 bases to trimming and J lost 0 bases, with 10 bases between them. The receptor was derived from a newborn girl in good health. This chain connects TRBV19 to TRBJ2-1, with D tentatively TRBD2 (5 bases). Sequencing used cord blood. The CDR3 protein is CASKAESSYNEQFF. The CDR3 DNA follows: TGTGCCAGTAAAGCGGAGAGCTCCTACAATGAGCAGTTCTTC.